These T cell receptor beta chains were read from a single sample in a study of T cell responses to AZD1222 COVID-19 vaccine. Clones were sequenced by immunoSEQ multiplex PCR, and TCRdb holds only the in-frame ones, with some missing. The data contain 150,000 to 200,000 clones, about 90% of them singletons. Sequencing used peripheral blood, obtained on day 0 of MenACWY control vaccination. All receptors derive from an adult in good health. The CDR3 runs from the conserved cysteine through the conserved F or W. A D gene is named only where the DNA matches it firmly. Not every row has a clone size; where given, it reads once, few, many or a size class.

d_gene,v_gene,abundance,j_gene,CDR3nt,CDR3aa
-,TRBV7-9,-,TRBJ1-3,TGTGCCAGCAGCTCCAGGGGCAACTCTGGAAACACCATATATTTT,CASSSRGNSGNTIYF
TRBD1,TRBV5-1,-,TRBJ1-1,TGCGCCAGCAGCTGGGGACAGGGTATAGGAAACACTGAAGCTTTCTTT,CASSWGQGIGNTEAFF
-,TRBV10-3,-,TRBJ1-1,TGTGCCATCAGTGAGTCATATCAGGGGACCTACACTGAAGCTTTCTTT,CAISESYQGTYTEAFF
-,TRBV19,-,TRBJ2-1,TGTGCCAGTAGTATGAACTCCGCGAGGGAGCAGTTCTTC,CASSMNSAREQFF
-,TRBV24-1,few,TRBJ1-1,TGTGCCACCAGTGTCTCAGGGAAAAGGACTGAAGCTTTCTTT,CATSVSGKRTEAFF
-,TRBV4-3,-,TRBJ1-1,TGCGCCAGCAGCCCAGCCCTGTTGAGGCACGCTGAAGCTTTCTTT,CASSPALLRHAEAFF
-,TRBV7-6,-,TRBJ2-1,TGTGCCAGCAGCAAACAGGGGAGGGTAACCAATGAGCAGTTCTTC,CASSKQGRVTNEQFF
-,TRBV14,-,TRBJ1-2,TGTGCCAGCAGCCAAGATATGATTTATGGCTACACCTTC,CASSQDMIYGYTF
TRBD2,TRBV15,-,TRBJ2-7,TGTGCCACCAGCAGACGGACTAGCGGGAGGTCCTACGAGCAGTACTTC,CATSRRTSGRSYEQYF
-,TRBV29-1,-,TRBJ1-3,TGCAGCGTCGCTCATTCAAACACCATATATTTT,CSVAHSNTIYF
-,TRBV19,once,TRBJ2-3,TGTGCCAGTAGTATAGACAAAGGGCCCACTAGCACAGATACGCAGTATTTT,CASSIDKGPTSTDTQYF
TRBD1,TRBV12-3/TRBV12-4,-,TRBJ1-2,TGTGCCAGCAGCCTACAGGGGAATGGCTACACCTTC,CASSLQGNGYTF
-,TRBV5-6,few,TRBJ2-2,TGTGCCAGCAGCTGGCTAACGGCGAACACCGGGGAGCTGTTTTTT,CASSWLTANTGELFF
-,TRBV7-2,-,TRBJ2-1,TGTGCCAGCAGCTCCGGACTACAGGGGAATGAGCAGTTCTTC,CASSSGLQGNEQFF
-,TRBV28,-,TRBJ1-5,TGTGCCAGCAGTTTTTTGCCGGGGGACATCCAAACAAAAAATCAGCCCCAGCATTTT,CASSFLPGDIQTKNQPQHF
-,TRBV19,-,TRBJ1-1,TGTGCCAGTAGTATACAGGGGATCATGAACACTGAAGCTTTCTTT,CASSIQGIMNTEAFF
-,TRBV7-3,-,TRBJ1-2,TGTGCCAGCAGCTTAGCCAAAAACATTGGTGGCTACACCTTC,CASSLAKNIGGYTF
TRBD1,TRBV27,-,TRBJ1-2,TGTGCCAGCAGTTTTGGGGGGACAGGGGGCCACAACTATGGCTACACCTTC,CASSFGGTGGHNYGYTF
TRBD1,TRBV12-3/TRBV12-4,-,TRBJ1-1,TGTGCCAGCAATCACAGGGGTACCACTGAAGCTTTCTTT,CASNHRGTTEAFF
-,TRBV11-2,-,TRBJ2-1,TGTGCCAGCAGCCTACAGGGTGTGAGCAATGAGCAGTTCTTC,CASSLQGVSNEQFF
-,TRBV9,-,TRBJ1-6,TGTGCCAGCAGCGTGGTGGCAAGCGGTTCACCCCTCCACTTT,CASSVVASGSPLHF
-,TRBV7-9,-,TRBJ2-2,TGTGCCAGCAGGTATCCAAGTGCGGCCGGGGAGCTGTTTTTT,CASRYPSAAGELFF
-,TRBV28,-,TRBJ1-3,TGTGCCAGCAGTTTATTCCCCTTGGGGGGAAACACCATATATTTT,CASSLFPLGGNTIYF
-,TRBV12-3/TRBV12-4,-,TRBJ1-1,TGTGCCAGCAGTTTGATGGGCGGCCCTGAAGCTTTCTTT,CASSLMGGPEAFF
TRBD1,TRBV11-2,-,TRBJ2-7,TGTGCCAGCAGCCGATCCGGGACAGGGTTGAACGAGCAGTACTTC,CASSRSGTGLNEQYF
-,TRBV27,few,TRBJ2-7,TGTGCCAGCAGTTTCAACAGGGTCCACGAGCAGTACTTC,CASSFNRVHEQYF
-,TRBV11-3,once,TRBJ1-2,TGTGCCAGCAGCTCCCCCCCGGGACTTAAAATGGGAGGCTACACCTTC,CASSSPPGLKMGGYTF
-,TRBV10-3,-,TRBJ1-5,TGTGCCATCAGTGAGTCTCTGTCGGAGCCCCAGCATTTT,CAISESLSEPQHF
-,TRBV3-1/TRBV3-2,-,TRBJ1-1,TGTGCCAGCAGCCCTACTAGACAGGAGAACACTGAAGCTTTCTTT,CASSPTRQENTEAFF